This T cell receptor beta chain appears in the sequencing data of a study of T cell clones after liver transplantation. Study background: Three of eight recipients were HCV-positive; others had non-autoimmune, non-viral indications. Draws occurred before transplant, before withdrawal, and after complete or failed withdrawal. The study's findings and limits: Conclusions were preliminary, with small, heterogeneous patient groups.

Method: immunoSEQ multiplex PCR; TCRdb's copy keeps in-frame clones and lacks some. There are 65,000 to 95,000 clones in the sample; 80% occur only once, and 0.6% lies in the top ten. Unstimulated PBMCs were sorted into CD3+CD4+ and CD3+CD8+ populations. About this clone: What it binds is not known.

In germline, CDR1 is MNHEY, CDR2 SVGAGI. There are 16 residues in the CDR3. V was shortened by 4 bases and J by 3 bases, with 18 bases between the two germline ends. Sequences were derived from CD4+ T cells from blood, sampled before liver transplant. J is TRBJ1-1 and V is TRBV6-5; perhaps TRBD1 as D (5 bases). This clonotype was obtained from a human donor who received a liver transplant. This chain's CDR3 is CASSFLGPLSDTEAFF. The CDR3 DNA sequence: TGTGCCAGCAGTTTCCTGGGACCTTTATCGGACACTGAAGCTTTCTTT.